This entry describes one TCR beta chain. What it binds is unknown. This CDR3 is 13 amino acids long. The V and J ends lost 7 bases and 3 bases, in that order; junction bases with no gene match: 4. CDR1 and CDR2 from the germline V gene are SNHLY and FYNNEI. These data originate in a study of cytomegalovirus exposure and HLA in healthy donors. Overall study results and limits: For most TCR beta V segments, an earlier analysis put the productive rate at about 87% or about 30% of the time.

Both 60 Vbeta primers and 13 Jbeta primers went into the PCR. Measured with immunoSEQ multiplex PCR; TCRdb has only the in-frame clones, and not every one. The sample comprises some 85,000 clones, approximately 84% of which are singletons, and approximately 2.3% rests with the top ten. The chain has TRBV2 and TRBJ2-7; 9 bases are shared with TRBD2. Material for sequencing was PBMCs. The clonotype comes from a man younger than 35 in good health and CMV-seronegative. In DNA form, the CDR3 reads TGTGCCAGCAAAGGGACTAGCAGCTACGAGCAGTACTTC. Its translation is CASKGTSSYEQYF.